What follows describes a single TCR beta chain. The antigen is undetermined. This sample is part of a study of cytomegalovirus exposure and HLA in healthy donors. Broader study findings: In a later analysis, the majority of CMV-associated beta chains seemingly showed HLA restriction. There were some public TCRs occurring in many donors, but most TCR sequences were rare.

PCR primers comprised 60 Vbeta and 13 Jbeta primers. The method was immunoSEQ multiplex PCR; TCRdb's version includes in-frame clones alone and lacks a portion of them. The sample shows over 60,000 clones, more than 70% of them seen only once. V gave up 0 bases and J gave up 1 base, with 6 bases separating them. Germline V gene lookup returns CDR1 MNHNY and CDR2 SVGAGI (reference sequence). The CDR3 length is 15 residues. The material sequenced was PBMCs. The chain couples TRBV6-6 to TRBJ2-2; a weak D match, TRBD1 (5 bases). The sequence came from a woman younger than 45 in good health and CMV-seronegative. The CDR3 sequence is CASSYSGQNTGELFF. Here the CDR3 DNA reads TGTGCCAGCAGTTACTCTGGACAGAACACCGGGGAGCTGTTTTTT.